The rows below give T cell receptor beta chains drawn from one sample of a study of cytomegalovirus exposure and HLA in healthy donors. Profiling relied on immunoSEQ multiplex PCR, and the TCRdb table lists in-frame clones only, not all of them. This sample has 75,000 to 95,000 clones, with roughly 69% found just once. Sequenced input: PBMCs. The receptors come from a man aged 50-60 years in good health and CMV-seronegative. Each CDR3 is given with its conserved first and last residue. Fields, in order: V gene, CDR3 protein.

V gene: TRBV14
CDR3 protein: CASSHRGPRSYEQYF

V gene: TRBV2
CDR3 protein: CASSFNFQETQYF

V gene: TRBV4-2
CDR3 protein: CASSQVRAGEGSGELFF

V gene: TRBV5-6
CDR3 protein: CASSLVGRATGELFF

V gene: TRBV30
CDR3 protein: CVRGGNYGYTF

V gene: TRBV21-1
CDR3 protein: CASSKEAAPGGSYNEQFF

V gene: TRBV11-1
CDR3 protein: CASSLRRAQGYNEQFF

V gene: TRBV6-5
CDR3 protein: CASSYSGQNQPQHF

V gene: TRBV9
CDR3 protein: CASSVARDTDTQYF

V gene: TRBV7-2
CDR3 protein: CASSLRPAGSSNTGELFF

V gene: TRBV5-1
CDR3 protein: CASSETGPSSYNEQFF

V gene: TRBV11-3
CDR3 protein: CASSHRGTDTQYF

V gene: TRBV19
CDR3 protein: CASSGTGQEKLFF

V gene: TRBV5-4
CDR3 protein: CASSSGTSGRIGELFF

V gene: TRBV7-8
CDR3 protein: CASSTTGTGIYGYTF

V gene: TRBV6-6
CDR3 protein: CASSYGGSYEQYF

V gene: TRBV29-1
CDR3 protein: CSVDGFNRMNTEAFF

V gene: TRBV7-9
CDR3 protein: CASSPRGGPHNEQFF

V gene: TRBV6-5
CDR3 protein: CASSERDRDYGYTF

V gene: TRBV7-2
CDR3 protein: CASSKTGGSNQPQHF

V gene: TRBV11-2
CDR3 protein: CASSRDNYNEQFF

V gene: TRBV5-4
CDR3 protein: CASSFDDRVGTQYF

V gene: TRBV5-4
CDR3 protein: CASRRTGVETQYF

V gene: TRBV4-1
CDR3 protein: CASSQDRGYPGYTF

V gene: TRBV29-1
CDR3 protein: CSVPQRGSHTDTQYF

V gene: TRBV7-8
CDR3 protein: CASSNRPLDETQYF

V gene: TRBV5-6
CDR3 protein: CASSRDSLPQHF

V gene: TRBV7-2
CDR3 protein: CASSLVEGLEPQHF